The clone carrying this TCR beta chain has at least ten counts. The antigen is undetermined. The time point: healthy volunteer bleed at 2 weeks. From whole blood left unfractionated, total RNA was extracted. This sample was included in a study of human T cells and chemical hapten exposure. Authors' data handling: Between 23,224 and 690,600 TCRs appeared in each sample, and the median stood at approximately 100,000. MiXCR, run by TCRdb on the RACE reads, gives a single entry per CDR3 protein. TCRdb, not the authors, supplied the V and J calls. The table has about 45,000 distinct CDR3 sequences, approximately 4.5% seen once. This CDR3 spans 14 amino acids. Notes on the study in general: No alteration of TCRs above 1 in 1000 frequency was seen with DPC sensitization.

The clonotype comes from a female donor in good health. Some clones in this sample may be carry-over from other donors' samples. The chain carries TRBV21-1 and TRBJ1-1; TRBD1 reflects the table's D call only, with no check against the DNA. TRBV21-1 corresponds to a pseudogene. Sample: whole blood. The CDR3 loop reads CASSGDPSGTEAFF. The CDR3 coding sequence is TGTGCCAGCAGCGGGGACCCAAGTGGGACTGAAGCTTTCTTT.